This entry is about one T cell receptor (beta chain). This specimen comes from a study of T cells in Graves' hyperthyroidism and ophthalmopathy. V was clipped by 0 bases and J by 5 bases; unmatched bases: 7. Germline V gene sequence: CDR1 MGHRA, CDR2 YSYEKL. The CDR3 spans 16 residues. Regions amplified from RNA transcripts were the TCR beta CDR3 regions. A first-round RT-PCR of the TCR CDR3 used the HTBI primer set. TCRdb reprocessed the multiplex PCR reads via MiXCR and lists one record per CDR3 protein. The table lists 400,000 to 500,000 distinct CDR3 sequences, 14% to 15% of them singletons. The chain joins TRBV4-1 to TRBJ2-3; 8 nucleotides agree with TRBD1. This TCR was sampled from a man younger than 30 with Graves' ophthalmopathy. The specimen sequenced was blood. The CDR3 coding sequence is TGCGCCAGCAGCCAAGATAACACAGGGGGAATAGATACGCAGTATTTT. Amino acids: CASSQDNTGGIDTQYF.